The TCR beta chain under discussion was sequenced for a study of cytomegalovirus exposure and HLA in healthy donors. Both 60 Vbeta primers and 13 Jbeta primers went into the PCR. Assay used: immunoSEQ multiplex PCR; TCRdb lists only in-frame clones, some missing. The sample records 180,000 or so clones, about four fifths being singletons. CDR1 and CDR2 (germline): SGHTA, FQGNSA. V was clipped by 1 base and J by 5 bases, with 14 bases between them. This CDR3 region has 15 residues. This clonotype was sampled from a woman in her twenties or thirties in good health and CMV-seronegative. Sequenced input: PBMCs. This chain links TRBV7-2 with TRBJ2-5; D possibly corresponds to TRBD2 (5 bases). The CDR3 here is CASSLVALSGETQYF. The CDR3 bases are TGTGCCAGCAGCTTAGTGGCACTGTCGGGGGAGACCCAGTACTTC.